The present entry profiles one T cell receptor beta chain with its context. Its antigen is undetermined. Relative to the germline gene, one junction end is altered; a read error may explain this. This sample was taken from a study of blood T cells in healthy people across ages. Study conclusions and caveats: Estimated diversity, derived from one million T cells, was regarded as an underestimate.

A second PCR, run for about 6 to 11 cycles, used a sample-barcoded 5' primer plus a J-beta primer mix. A tag from a template-switch adaptor with 12 random nucleotides marked each cDNA molecule. MiXCR, run by TCRdb on the 5' RACE reads, gives a single entry per CDR3 protein. Of hundreds of thousands of distinct CDR3 sequences in the sample, roughly two fifths were seen once. The sample comprised blood. The origin of this receptor is a man older than 75 in good health.

CDR3 amino acids: CASSPRTSGGKETQYF. The CDR3 bases are TGCGCCAGCAGCCCACGGACTAGCGGGGGAAAAGAGACCCAGTACTTC. The rearrangement joins TRBV7-2 to TRBJ2-5; TRBD2 matches 13 bases. The CDR3 extends over 16 amino acids. CDR1 SGHTA and CDR2 FQGNSA come from the germline V gene.